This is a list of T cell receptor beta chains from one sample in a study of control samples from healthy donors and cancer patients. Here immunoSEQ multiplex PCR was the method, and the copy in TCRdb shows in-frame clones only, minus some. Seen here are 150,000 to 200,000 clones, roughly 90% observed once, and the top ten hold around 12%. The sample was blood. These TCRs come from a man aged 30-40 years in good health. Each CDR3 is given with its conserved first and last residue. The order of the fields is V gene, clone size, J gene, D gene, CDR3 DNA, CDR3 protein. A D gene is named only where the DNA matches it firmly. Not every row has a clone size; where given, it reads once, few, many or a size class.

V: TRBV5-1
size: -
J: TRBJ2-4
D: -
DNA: TGCGCCAGCAGCTTGGGTTCGACAGGAAACATTCAGTACTTC
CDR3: CASSLGSTGNIQYF

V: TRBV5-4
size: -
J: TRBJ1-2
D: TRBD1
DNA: TGTGCCAGCAGCCTGCCGGGACAGAACTATGGCTACACCTTC
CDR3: CASSLPGQNYGYTF

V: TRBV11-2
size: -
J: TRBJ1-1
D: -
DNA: TGTGCCAGCAGCTATTTAAGGGGAGTTGAGAACCGGCGGCCGGGCGAAGCTTTCTTT
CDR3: CASSYLRGVENRRPGEAFF

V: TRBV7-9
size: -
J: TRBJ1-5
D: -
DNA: TGTGCCAGCAGCTTAGCCGGGTCCTCTCCCCAGCATTTT
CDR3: CASSLAGSSPQHF

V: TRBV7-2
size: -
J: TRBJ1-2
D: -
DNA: TGTGCCAGCAGCTTAGGGTGGGCAGCAAGCTACACCTTC
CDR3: CASSLGWAASYTF

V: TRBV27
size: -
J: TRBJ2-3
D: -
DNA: TGTGCCAGCAGTTCCTCGGGGAGCGGTTACAGCACAGATACGCAGTATTTT
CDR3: CASSSSGSGYSTDTQYF

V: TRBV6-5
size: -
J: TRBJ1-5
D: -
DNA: TGTGCCAGCTACCAGCTAGGGAGCAATCAGCCCCAGCATTTT
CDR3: CASYQLGSNQPQHF

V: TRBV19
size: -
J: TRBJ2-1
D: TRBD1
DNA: TGTGCCAGTAGTCGGGACAGGGGACCGGCCTACAATGAGCAATTCTTC
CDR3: CASSRDRGPAYNEQFF

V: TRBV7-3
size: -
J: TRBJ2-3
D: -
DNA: TGTGCCAGCAGCTCTGACACTAGTTATACGCAGTATTTT
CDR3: CASSSDTSYTQYF

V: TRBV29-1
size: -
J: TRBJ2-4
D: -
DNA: TGCAGCGTGGAAGACGGAGCCAAAAACATTCAGTACTTC
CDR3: CSVEDGAKNIQYF

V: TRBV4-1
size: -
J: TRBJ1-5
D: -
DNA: TGCGCCAGCAGCCAAGATGGAGGGGGGAGCAATCAGCCCCAGCATTTT
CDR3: CASSQDGGGSNQPQHF

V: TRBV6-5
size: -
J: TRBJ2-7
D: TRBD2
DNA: TGTGCCATCTCTGGACTAGGCTCCTACGAGCAGTACTTC
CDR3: CAISGLGSYEQYF

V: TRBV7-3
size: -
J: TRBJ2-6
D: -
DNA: TGTGCCAGCAGTCAGGGGTCTGGGGCCAACGTCCTGACTTTC
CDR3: CASSQGSGANVLTF

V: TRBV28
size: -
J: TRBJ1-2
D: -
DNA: TGTGCCAGCAGTTTATCAGGGAGAGATGGCTACACCTTC
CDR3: CASSLSGRDGYTF

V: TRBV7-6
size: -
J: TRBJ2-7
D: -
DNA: TGTGCCAGCAGCGTAATATTGGACGAGCAGTACTTC
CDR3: CASSVILDEQYF

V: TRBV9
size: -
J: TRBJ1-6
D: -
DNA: TGTGCCAGCAGCGAGGGCGGCACCTATAATTCACCCCTCCACTTT
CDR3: CASSEGGTYNSPLHF

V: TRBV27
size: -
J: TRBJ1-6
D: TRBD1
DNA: TGTGCCAGCAAGGGATTCCGGACAGGGAGTAATTCACCCCTCCACTTT
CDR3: CASKGFRTGSNSPLHF

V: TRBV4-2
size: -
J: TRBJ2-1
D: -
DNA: TGTGCCAGCAGCGTTAAGGGGGTCACCGACAATGAGCAGTTCTTC
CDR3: CASSVKGVTDNEQFF

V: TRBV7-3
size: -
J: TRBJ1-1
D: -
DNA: TGTGCCAGCAGCTTAGACCAGGCCGCAAACACTGAAGCTTTCTTT
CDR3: CASSLDQAANTEAFF

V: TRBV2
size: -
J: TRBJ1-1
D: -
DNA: TGTGCCAGCACCGAGGGTGAGAACACTGAAGCTTTCTTT
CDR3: CASTEGENTEAFF

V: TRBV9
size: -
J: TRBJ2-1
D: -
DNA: TGTGCCAGCAGCGTAGCTCCGTCTAGCAAGCAGTTCTTC
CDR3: CASSVAPSSKQFF

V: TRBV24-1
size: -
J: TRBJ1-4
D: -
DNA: TGTGCCACCAGTGGGACGGATGAAAAACTGTTTTTT
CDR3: CATSGTDEKLFF

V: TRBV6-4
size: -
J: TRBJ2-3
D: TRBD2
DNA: TGTGCCAGCAGTGAATCTAGCGGGGGGGCAGATACGCAGTATTTT
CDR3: CASSESSGGADTQYF

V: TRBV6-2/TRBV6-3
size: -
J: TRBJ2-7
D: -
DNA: TGTGCCAGCAGATACAGGGACTACGAGCAGTACTTC
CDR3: CASRYRDYEQYF

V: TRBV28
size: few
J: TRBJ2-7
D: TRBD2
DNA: TGTGCCAGCAGCTCAAGCGGGACCTCTCCCTACGAGCAGTACTTC
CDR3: CASSSSGTSPYEQYF

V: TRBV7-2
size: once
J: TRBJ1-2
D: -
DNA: TGTGCCAGCAGCTTATCACAGGGTAACTATGGCTACACCTTC
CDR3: CASSLSQGNYGYTF

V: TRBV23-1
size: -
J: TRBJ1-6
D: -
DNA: TGCGCCAGCCCCTACCCAGGGTCCTATAATTCACCCCTCCACTTT
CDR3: CASPYPGSYNSPLHF

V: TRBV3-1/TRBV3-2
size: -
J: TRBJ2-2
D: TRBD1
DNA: TGTGCCAGCAGCCATACCGGGACAGGGCGAACCGGGGAGCTGTTTTTT
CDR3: CASSHTGTGRTGELFF

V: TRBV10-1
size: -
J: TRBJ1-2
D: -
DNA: TGCGCCGAAGTAGACTCTGGCTACACCTTC
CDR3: CAEVDSGYTF

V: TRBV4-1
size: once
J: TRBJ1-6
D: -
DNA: TGCGCCAGCAGCCAAGAGCAACTTGGGAATTCACCCCTCCACTTT
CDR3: CASSQEQLGNSPLHF

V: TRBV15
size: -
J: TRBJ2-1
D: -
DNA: TGTGCCACCAGCGGAGAGAGGGGAAATGAGCAGTTCTTC
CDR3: CATSGERGNEQFF